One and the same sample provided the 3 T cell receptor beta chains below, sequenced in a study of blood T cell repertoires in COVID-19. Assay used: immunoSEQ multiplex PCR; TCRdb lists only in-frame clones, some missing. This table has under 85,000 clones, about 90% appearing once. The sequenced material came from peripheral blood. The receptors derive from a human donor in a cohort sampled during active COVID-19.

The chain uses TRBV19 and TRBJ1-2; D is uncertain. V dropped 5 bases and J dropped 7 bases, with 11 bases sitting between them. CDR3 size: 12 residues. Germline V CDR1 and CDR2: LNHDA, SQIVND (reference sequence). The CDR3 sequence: CASSPTEGGYTF. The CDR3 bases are TGTGCCAGTAGTCCTACGGAGGGTGGCTACACCTTC.

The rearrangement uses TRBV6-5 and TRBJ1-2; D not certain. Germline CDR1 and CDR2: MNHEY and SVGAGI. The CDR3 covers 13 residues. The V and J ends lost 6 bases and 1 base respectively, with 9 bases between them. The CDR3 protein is CASSRGHNYGYTF. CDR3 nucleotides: TGTGCCAGCAGCAGAGGCCATAACTATGGCTACACCTTC.

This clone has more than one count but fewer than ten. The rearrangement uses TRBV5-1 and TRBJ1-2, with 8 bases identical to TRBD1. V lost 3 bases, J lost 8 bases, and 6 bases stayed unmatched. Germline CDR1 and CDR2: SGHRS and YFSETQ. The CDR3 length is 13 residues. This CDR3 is CASSSEGTGGYTF. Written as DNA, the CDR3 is TGCGCCAGCAGCTCCGAAGGGACAGGCGGCTACACCTTC.